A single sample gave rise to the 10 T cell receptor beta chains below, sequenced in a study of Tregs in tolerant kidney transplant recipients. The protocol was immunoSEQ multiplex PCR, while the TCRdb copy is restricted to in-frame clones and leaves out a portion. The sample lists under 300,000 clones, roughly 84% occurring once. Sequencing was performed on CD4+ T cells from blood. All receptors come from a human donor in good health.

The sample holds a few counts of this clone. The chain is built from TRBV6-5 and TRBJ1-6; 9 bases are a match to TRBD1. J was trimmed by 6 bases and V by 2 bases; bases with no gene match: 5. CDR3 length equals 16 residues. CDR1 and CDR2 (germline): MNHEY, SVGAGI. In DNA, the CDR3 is TGTGCCAGCAGTTACGAGAGGGACAGGGTTAATTCACCCCTCCACTTT. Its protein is CASSYERDRVNSPLHF.

The CDR3 DNA follows: TGTGCCAGCTCAACCCCCCGGGACAGGGGTGAAAAACTGTTTTTT. It is translated as CASSTPRDRGEKLFF. The chain has TRBV18 and TRBJ1-4; TRBD1 matches 10 bases. The CDR3 contains 15 residues. The trim removed 5 bases at V and 7 bases at J, leaving 7 bases unmatched. Germline CDR1 is KGHSH and CDR2 is LQKENI.

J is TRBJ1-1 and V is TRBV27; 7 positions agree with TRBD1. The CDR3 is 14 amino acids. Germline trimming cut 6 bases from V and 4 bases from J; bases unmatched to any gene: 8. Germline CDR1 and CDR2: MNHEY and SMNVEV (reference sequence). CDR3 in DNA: TGTGCCAGCAGGAGACAGGGTCGGGGCACTGAAGCTTTCTTT. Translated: CASRRQGRGTEAFF.

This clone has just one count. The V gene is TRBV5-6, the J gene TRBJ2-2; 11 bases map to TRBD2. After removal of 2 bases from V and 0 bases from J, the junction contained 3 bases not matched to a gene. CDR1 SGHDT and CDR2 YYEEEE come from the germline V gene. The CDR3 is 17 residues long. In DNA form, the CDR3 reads TGTGCCAGCAGCTTCCGACTAGCGGGAACGAACACCGGGGAGCTGTTTTTT. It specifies CASSFRLAGTNTGELFF.

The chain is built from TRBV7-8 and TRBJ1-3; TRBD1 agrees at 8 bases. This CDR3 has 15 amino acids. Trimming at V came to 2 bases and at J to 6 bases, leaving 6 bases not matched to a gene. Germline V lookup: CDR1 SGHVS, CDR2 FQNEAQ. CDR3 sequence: CASSLSDRGSNTIYF. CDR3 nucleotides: TGTGCCAGCAGCTTAAGTGACAGGGGATCAAACACCATATATTTT.

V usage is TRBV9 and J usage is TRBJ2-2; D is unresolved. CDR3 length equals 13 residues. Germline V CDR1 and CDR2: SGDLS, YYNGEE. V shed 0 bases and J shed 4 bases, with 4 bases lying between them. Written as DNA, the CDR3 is TGTGCCAGCAGCGTAGATTTCACCGGGGAGCTGTTTTTT. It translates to CASSVDFTGELFF.

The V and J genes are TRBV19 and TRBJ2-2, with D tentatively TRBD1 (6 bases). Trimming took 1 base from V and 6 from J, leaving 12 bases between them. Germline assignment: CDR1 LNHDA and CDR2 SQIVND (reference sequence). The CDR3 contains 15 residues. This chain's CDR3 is CASSIAGVPPGELFF. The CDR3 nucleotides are TGTGCCAGTAGTATAGCAGGGGTTCCCCCCGGGGAGCTGTTTTTT.

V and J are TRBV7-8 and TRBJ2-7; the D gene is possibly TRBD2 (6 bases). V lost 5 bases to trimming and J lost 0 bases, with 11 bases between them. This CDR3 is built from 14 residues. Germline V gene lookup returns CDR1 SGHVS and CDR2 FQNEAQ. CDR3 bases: TGTGCCAGCAGCCCGCGGGGTAGCTCCTACGAGCAGTACTTC. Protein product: CASSPRGSSYEQYF.

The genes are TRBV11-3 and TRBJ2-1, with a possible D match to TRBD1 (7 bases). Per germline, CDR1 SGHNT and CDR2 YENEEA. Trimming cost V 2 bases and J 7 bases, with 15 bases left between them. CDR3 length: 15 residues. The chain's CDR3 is CASSLRAGGGNEQFF. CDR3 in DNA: TGTGCCAGCAGCTTACGGGCAGGGGGAGGTAATGAGCAGTTCTTC. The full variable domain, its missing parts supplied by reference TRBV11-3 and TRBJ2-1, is EAGVVQSPRYKIIEKKQPVAFWCNPISGHNTLYWYLQNLGQGPELLIRYENEEAVDDSQLPKDRFSAERLKGVDSTLKIQPAELGDSAVYLCASSLRAGGGNEQFFGPGTRLTVL.

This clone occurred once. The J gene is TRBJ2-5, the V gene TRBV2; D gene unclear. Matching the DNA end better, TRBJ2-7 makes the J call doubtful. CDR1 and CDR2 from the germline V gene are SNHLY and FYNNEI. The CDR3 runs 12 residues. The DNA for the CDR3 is TGTGCCAGCAGGACCCTTCCCTACGAGCAGTACTTC. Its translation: CASRTLPYEQYF.